This is a list of T cell receptor beta chains from one sample in a study of blood T cell repertoires in COVID-19. The protocol was immunoSEQ multiplex PCR, while the TCRdb copy is restricted to in-frame clones and leaves out a portion. The sample includes around 130,000 clones, just under 85% of them seen just once. Sequences were obtained from peripheral blood. These receptors originate from a human donor in a cohort sampled during active COVID-19. CDR3s include the opening cysteine and the closing phenylalanine or tryptophan. A D gene is named only where the DNA matches it firmly. Not all rows give a size; the values are once, few, many and, for expanded clones, a class.

clone_size	j_call	d_call	v_call	cdr3_aa	cdr3_nt
-	TRBJ1-3	-	TRBV7-3	CASSSPTGELSYTIYF	TGTGCCAGCAGCTCACCGACAGGAGAGCTATCTTACACCATATATTTT
once	TRBJ1-3	-	TRBV7-8	CASSLGGALGNTIYF	TGTGCCAGCAGCTTAGGCGGGGCTTTGGGAAACACCATATATTTT
-	TRBJ2-7	TRBD2	TRBV19	CASSMASGGAWSYEQYF	TGTGCCAGTAGTATGGCAAGCGGGGGGGCCTGGTCCTACGAGCAGTACTTC
-	TRBJ1-2	TRBD1	TRBV2	CASSAGTDRVDTF	TGTGCCAGCAGTGCCGGGACAGATAGAGTGGACACCTTC
-	TRBJ1-5	-	TRBV6-5	CASSYGGGQPQHF	TGTGCCAGCAGTTATGGGGGGGGTCAGCCCCAGCATTTT
-	TRBJ2-2	TRBD1	TRBV10-3	CAISGQGATGTGELFF	TGTGCCATCAGTGGACAGGGGGCAACGGGCACCGGGGAGCTGTTTTTT
-	TRBJ1-1	TRBD1	TRBV18	CASSPRGQGYTEAFF	TGTGCCAGCTCACCTAGGGGACAGGGGTACACTGAAGCTTTCTTT
-	TRBJ1-1	TRBD1	TRBV6-5	CASRLRQTGEAFF	TGTGCCAGCAGACTTCGACAGACAGGGGAAGCTTTCTTT
-	TRBJ2-3	-	TRBV10-1	CASALAGTDTQYF	TGCGCCAGCGCACTAGCCGGCACAGATACGCAGTATTTT
-	TRBJ1-1	-	TRBV18	CASSPQGNTEAFF	TGTGCCAGCTCACCGCAGGGGAACACTGAAGCTTTCTTT
-	TRBJ2-4	TRBD2	TRBV19	CASSIASGGAQDIQYF	TGTGCCAGTAGTATTGCTAGCGGGGGGGCCCAGGACATTCAGTACTTC
-	TRBJ2-7	-	TRBV5-1	CASSWAVSDRFQSREQYF	TGCGCCAGCAGCTGGGCCGTAAGCGACAGGTTTCAATCCCGCGAGCAGTACTTC
-	TRBJ1-5	TRBD1	TRBV10-3	CAISESGTGRQPQHF	TGTGCCATCAGTGAGTCGGGGACAGGGAGGCAGCCCCAGCATTTT
-	TRBJ2-5	TRBD1	TRBV5-4	CASSLDRGQETQYF	TGTGCCAGCAGCTTGGACAGGGGGCAAGAGACCCAGTACTTC
-	TRBJ2-7	-	TRBV10-3	CAISEPEQSTYEQYF	TGTGCCATCAGTGAACCTGAACAGTCCACCTACGAGCAGTACTTC
-	TRBJ1-2	TRBD1	TRBV4-1	CASSQAGQGQFMGYTF	TGCGCCAGCAGCCAAGCGGGACAGGGGCAATTCATGGGCTACACCTTC